This T cell receptor beta chain was captured by sequencing in a study of blood T cell repertoires in COVID-19. As for the study in general: The study drew acute and convalescent COVID-19 samples from the United States, Italy and Spain. Nucleic acid was either cDNA or gDNA, and it came from T cells, B-cell-depleted T cells, or PBMCs.

In the original workflow: By means of reference gene primer amplification, nucleated cell counts were estimated. Only in-frame clones appear in the TCRdb table, and some are missing; sequencing was by immunoSEQ multiplex PCR. V and J calls plus clone size are reproduced from that table; the DNA served to infer D and trimming. The repertoire includes roughly 200,000 clones, approximately 86% of them detected once, and 4% to 6.5% sits in the top ten. Participants spanned ages roughly 18 to 95 years and resided in 20 to 30 US areas. Trimming left V 6 bases short and J 4 bases short, with 12 bases between. The germline V gene has CDR1 SEHNR and CDR2 FQNEAQ (reference sequence). The CDR3 consists of 14 residues.

The sequencing input was PBMCs or T cells enriched from blood (not recorded which). The clonotype originates from a woman aged 55-69 years with acute COVID-19. The chain employs TRBV7-9 and TRBJ1-4; D ambiguous. CDR3 in DNA: TGTGCCAGCAGGCGAGGACTTAATAATGAAAAACTGTTTTTT. It yields the protein CASRRGLNNEKLFF.